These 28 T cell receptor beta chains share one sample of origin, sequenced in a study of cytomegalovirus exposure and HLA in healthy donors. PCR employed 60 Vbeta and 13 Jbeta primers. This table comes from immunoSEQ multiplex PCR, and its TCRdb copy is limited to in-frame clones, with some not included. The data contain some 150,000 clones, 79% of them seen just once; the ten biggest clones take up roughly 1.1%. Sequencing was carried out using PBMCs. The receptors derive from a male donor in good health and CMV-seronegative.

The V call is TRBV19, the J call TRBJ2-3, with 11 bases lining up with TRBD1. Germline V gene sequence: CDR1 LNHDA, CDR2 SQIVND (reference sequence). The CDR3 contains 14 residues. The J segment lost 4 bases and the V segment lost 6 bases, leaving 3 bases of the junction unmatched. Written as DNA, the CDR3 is TGTGCCAGTAGAACGGGACAGGGGGCAGATACGCAGTATTTT. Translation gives CASRTGQGADTQYF. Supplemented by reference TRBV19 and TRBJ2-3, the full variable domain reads DGGITQSPKYLFRKEGQNVTLSCEQNLNHDAMYWYRQDPGQGLRLIYYSQIVNDFQKGDIAEGYSVSREKKESFPLTVTSAQKNPTAFYLCASRTGQGADTQYFGPGTRLTVL.

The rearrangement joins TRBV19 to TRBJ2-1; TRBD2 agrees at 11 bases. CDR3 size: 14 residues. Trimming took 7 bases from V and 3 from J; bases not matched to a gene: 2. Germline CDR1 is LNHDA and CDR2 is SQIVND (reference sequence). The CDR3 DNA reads TGTGCCAGTATGACTAGCGGGGTCTACAATGAGCAGTTCTTC. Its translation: CASMTSGVYNEQFF. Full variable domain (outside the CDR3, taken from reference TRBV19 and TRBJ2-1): DGGITQSPKYLFRKEGQNVTLSCEQNLNHDAMYWYRQDPGQGLRLIYYSQIVNDFQKGDIAEGYSVSREKKESFPLTVTSAQKNPTAFYLCASMTSGVYNEQFFGPGTRLTVL.

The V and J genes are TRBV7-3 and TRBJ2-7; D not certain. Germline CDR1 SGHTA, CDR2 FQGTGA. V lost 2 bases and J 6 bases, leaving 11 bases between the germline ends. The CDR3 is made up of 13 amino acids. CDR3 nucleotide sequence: TGTGCCAGCAGCTTAGAACCGGGTCTCGAGCAGTACTTC. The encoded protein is CASSLEPGLEQYF.

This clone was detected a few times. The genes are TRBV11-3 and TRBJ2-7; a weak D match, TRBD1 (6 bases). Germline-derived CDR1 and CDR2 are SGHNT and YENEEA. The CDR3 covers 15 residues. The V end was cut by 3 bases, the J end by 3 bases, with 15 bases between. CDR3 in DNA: TGTGCCAGCAGCTTTACAGGGTTGCACTACTACGAGCAGTACTTC. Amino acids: CASSFTGLHYYEQYF.

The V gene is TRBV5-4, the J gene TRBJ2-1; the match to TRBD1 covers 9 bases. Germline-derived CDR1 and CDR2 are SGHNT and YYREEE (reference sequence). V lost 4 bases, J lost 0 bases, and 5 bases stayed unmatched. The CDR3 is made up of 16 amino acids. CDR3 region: CASSRPGQGSYNEQFF. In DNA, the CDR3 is TGTGCCAGCAGCAGACCGGGACAGGGCTCCTACAATGAGCAGTTCTTC. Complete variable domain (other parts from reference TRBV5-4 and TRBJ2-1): ETGVTQSPTHLIKTRGQQVTLRCSSQSGHNTVSWYQQALGQGPQFIFQYYREEENGRGNFPPRFSGLQFPNYSSELNVNALELDDSALYLCASSRPGQGSYNEQFFGPGTRLTVL.

The CDR3 here is CASSLGRSTDTQYF. The CDR3 DNA reads as TGTGCCAGCAGCTTAGGGCGGAGCACAGATACGCAGTATTTT. The chain joins TRBV13 to TRBJ2-3; the D is unclear. The CDR3 covers 14 residues. In germline, CDR1 is PRHDT, CDR2 FYEKMQ (reference sequence). V dropped 0 bases and J dropped 0 bases, with 4 bases sitting between them.

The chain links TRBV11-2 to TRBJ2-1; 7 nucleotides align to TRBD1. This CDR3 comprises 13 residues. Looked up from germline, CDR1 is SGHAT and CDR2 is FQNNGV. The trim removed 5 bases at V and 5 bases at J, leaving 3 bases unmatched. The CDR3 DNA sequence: TGTGCCAGCAGCGTGGGACAGAACAATGAGCAGTTCTTC. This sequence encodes CASSVGQNNEQFF.

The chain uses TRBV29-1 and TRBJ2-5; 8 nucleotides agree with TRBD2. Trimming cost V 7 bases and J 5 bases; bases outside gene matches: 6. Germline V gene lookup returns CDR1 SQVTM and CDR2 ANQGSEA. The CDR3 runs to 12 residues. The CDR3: CSGQRGRETQYF. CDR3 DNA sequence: TGCAGCGGCCAGCGGGGGCGGGAGACCCAGTACTTC. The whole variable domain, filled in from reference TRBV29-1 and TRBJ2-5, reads SAVISQKPSRDICQRGTSLTIQCQVDSQVTMMFWYRQQPGQSLTLIATANQGSEATYESGFVIDKFPISRPNLTFSTLTVSNMSPEDSSIYLCSGQRGRETQYFGPGTRLLVL.

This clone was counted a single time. The CDR3: CASSSGIANEKLFF. The CDR3 nucleotides are TGTGCCAGCAGTTCGGGGATTGCTAATGAAAAACTGTTTTTT. This chain joins TRBV27 and TRBJ1-4; D gene ambiguous. CDR1 and CDR2 (germline): MNHEY, SMNVEV (reference sequence). V lost 4 bases, J lost 3 bases, and 9 bases lay in between. The CDR3 length is 14 residues.

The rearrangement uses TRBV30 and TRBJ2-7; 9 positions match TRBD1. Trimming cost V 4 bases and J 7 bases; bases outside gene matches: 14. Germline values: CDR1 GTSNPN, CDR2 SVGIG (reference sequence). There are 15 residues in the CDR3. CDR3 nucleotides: TGTGCCTGGAATGTCCGCTCGGGACAGGGTGATGAGCAGTACTTC. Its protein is CAWNVRSGQGDEQYF. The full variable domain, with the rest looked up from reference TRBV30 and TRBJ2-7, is SQTIHQWPATLVQPVGSPLSLECTVEGTSNPNLYWYRQAAGRGLQLLFYSVGIGQISSEVPQNLSASRPQDRQFILSSKKLLLSDSGFYLCAWNVRSGQGDEQYFGPGTRLTVT.

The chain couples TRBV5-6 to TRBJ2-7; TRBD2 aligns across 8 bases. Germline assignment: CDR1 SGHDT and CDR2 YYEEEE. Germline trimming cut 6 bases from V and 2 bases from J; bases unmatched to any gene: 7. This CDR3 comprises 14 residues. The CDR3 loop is CASTPLAETYEQYF. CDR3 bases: TGTGCCAGCACCCCACTAGCGGAAACCTACGAGCAGTACTTC.

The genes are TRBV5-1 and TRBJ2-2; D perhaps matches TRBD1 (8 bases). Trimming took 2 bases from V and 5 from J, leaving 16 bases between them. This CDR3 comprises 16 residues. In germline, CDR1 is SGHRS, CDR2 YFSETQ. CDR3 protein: CASSFGQGAGTGELFF. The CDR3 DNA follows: TGCGCCAGCAGCTTCGGACAGGGAGCGGGGACCGGGGAGCTGTTTTTT.

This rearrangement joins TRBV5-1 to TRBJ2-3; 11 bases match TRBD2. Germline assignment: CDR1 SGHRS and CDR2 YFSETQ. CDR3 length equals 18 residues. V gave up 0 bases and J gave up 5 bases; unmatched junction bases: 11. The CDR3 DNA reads TGCGCCAGCAGCTTGGGGACCGGGACTAGCGGTGGGGGAGATACGCAGTATTTT. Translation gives CASSLGTGTSGGGDTQYF.

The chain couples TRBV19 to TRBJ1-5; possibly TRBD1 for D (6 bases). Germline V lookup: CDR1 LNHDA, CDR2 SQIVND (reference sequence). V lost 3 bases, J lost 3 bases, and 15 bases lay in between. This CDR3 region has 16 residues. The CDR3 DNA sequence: TGTGCCAGTAGTATTTCCAGGGGTGTAAACAATCAGCCCCAGCATTTT. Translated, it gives CASSISRGVNNQPQHF. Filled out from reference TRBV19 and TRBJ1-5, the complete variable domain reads DGGITQSPKYLFRKEGQNVTLSCEQNLNHDAMYWYRQDPGQGLRLIYYSQIVNDFQKGDIAEGYSVSREKKESFPLTVTSAQKNPTAFYLCASSISRGVNNQPQHFGDGTRLSIL.

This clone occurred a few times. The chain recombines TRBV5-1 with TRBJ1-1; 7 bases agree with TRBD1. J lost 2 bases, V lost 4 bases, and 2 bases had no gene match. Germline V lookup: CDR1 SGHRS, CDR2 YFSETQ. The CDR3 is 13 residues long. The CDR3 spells CASSRDSNTEAFF. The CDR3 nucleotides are TGCGCCAGCAGCCGGGACAGCAACACTGAAGCTTTCTTT.

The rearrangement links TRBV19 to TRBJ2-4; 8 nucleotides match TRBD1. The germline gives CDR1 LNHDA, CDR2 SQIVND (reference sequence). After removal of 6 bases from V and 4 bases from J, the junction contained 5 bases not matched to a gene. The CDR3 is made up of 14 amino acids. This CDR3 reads CASSSGQVKNIQYF. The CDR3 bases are TGTGCCAGTAGCTCGGGACAGGTGAAAAACATTCAGTACTTC.

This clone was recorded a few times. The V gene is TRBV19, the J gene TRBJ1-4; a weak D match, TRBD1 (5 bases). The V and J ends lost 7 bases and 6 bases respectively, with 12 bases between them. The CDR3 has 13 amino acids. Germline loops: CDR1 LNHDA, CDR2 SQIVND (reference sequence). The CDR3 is CASMSTGDEKLFF. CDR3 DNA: TGTGCCAGTATGAGCACAGGAGATGAAAAACTGTTTTTT.

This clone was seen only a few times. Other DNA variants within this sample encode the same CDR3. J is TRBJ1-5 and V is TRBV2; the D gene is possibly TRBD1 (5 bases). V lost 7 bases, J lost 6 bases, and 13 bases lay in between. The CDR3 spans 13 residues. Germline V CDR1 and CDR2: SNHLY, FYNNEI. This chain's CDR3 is CASKPGLGQPQHF. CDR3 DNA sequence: TGTGCCAGCAAGCCGGGACTGGGTCAGCCCCAGCATTTT.

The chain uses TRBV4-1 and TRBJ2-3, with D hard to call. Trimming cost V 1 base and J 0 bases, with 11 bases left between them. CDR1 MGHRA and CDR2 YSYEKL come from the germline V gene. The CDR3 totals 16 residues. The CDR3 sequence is CASSQARLRSTDTQYF. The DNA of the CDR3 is TGCGCCAGCAGCCAAGCACGGCTGCGGAGCACAGATACGCAGTATTTT.

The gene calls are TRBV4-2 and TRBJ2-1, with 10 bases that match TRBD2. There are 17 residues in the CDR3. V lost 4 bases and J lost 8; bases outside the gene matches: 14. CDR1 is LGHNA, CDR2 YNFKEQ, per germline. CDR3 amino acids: CASSRLGSSGGEDEQFF. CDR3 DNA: TGTGCCAGCAGCCGTCTCGGGTCTAGCGGGGGAGAAGATGAGCAGTTCTTC.

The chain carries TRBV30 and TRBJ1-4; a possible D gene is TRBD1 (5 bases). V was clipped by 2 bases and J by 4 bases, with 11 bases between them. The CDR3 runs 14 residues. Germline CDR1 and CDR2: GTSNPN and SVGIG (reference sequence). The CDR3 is CAWSPRVGNEKLFF. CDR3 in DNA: TGTGCCTGGAGTCCCAGGGTTGGTAATGAAAAACTGTTTTTT.

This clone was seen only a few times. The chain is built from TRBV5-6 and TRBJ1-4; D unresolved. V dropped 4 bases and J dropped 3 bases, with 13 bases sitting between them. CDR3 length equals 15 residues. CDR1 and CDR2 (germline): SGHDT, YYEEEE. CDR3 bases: TGTGCCAGCAGCCTCCCGGGGTGGTCTAATGAAAAACTGTTTTTT. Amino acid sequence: CASSLPGWSNEKLFF.

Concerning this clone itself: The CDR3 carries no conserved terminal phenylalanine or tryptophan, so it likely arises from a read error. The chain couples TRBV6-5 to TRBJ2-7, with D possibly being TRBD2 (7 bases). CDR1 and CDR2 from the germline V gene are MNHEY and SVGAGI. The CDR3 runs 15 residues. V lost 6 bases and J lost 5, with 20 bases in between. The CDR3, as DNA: TGTGCCAGCAGCCCCCTCCGGGGGGCTCCCCACGAGCAGTACCTC. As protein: CASSPLRGAPHEQYL.

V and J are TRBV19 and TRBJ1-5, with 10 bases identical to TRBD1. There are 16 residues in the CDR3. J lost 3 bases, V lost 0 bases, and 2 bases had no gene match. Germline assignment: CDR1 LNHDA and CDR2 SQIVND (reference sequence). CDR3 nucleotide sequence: TGTGCCAGTAGTATAGAGGGACAGGGGTTCAATCAGCCCCAGCATTTT. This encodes CASSIEGQGFNQPQHF.

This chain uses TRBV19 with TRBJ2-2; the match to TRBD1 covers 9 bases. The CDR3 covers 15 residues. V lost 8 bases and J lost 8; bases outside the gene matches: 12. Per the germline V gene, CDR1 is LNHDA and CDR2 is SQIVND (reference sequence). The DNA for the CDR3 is TGTGCCAGTGGACTAGGGACAGGGATGGGTGGGGAGCTGTTTTTT. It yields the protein CASGLGTGMGGELFF.

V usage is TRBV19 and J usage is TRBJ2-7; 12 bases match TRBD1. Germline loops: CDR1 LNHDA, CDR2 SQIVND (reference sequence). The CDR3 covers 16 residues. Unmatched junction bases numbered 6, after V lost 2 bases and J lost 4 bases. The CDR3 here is CASSIRRGQGAYEQYF. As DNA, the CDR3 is TGTGCCAGTAGTATAAGGCGGGGACAGGGGGCGTACGAGCAGTACTTC.

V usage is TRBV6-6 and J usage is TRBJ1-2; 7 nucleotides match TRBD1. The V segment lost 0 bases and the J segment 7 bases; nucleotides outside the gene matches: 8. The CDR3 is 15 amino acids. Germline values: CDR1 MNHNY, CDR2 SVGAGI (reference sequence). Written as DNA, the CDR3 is TGTGCCAGCAGTTACTCGGGGACAGCCTACGGTGGCTACACCTTC. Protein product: CASSYSGTAYGGYTF.

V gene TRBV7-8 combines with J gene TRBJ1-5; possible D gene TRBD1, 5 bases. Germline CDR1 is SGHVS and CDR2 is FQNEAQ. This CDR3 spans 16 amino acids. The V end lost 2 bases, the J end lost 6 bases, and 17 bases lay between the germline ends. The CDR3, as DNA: TGTGCCAGCAGCTTAACGCTCCAGGGAGGGAGTCAGCCCCAGCATTTT. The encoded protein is CASSLTLQGGSQPQHF.